This TCR beta chain was captured by sequencing in a study of T cells in Graves' hyperthyroidism and ophthalmopathy. The study left out patients who had uncontrolled infection, other autoimmune disease, pregnancy or lactation. This clonotype showed up many times. Amplification of TCR beta CDR3 regions used RNA as the template. First-round RT-PCR targeting the TCR CDR3 was performed with the HTBI primer set. MiXCR was run by TCRdb on the multiplex PCR reads, yielding one entry per CDR3 protein. The sample holds around 620,000 distinct CDR3 sequences, 46% seen once. The material sequenced was peripheral blood or thyroid tissue (not recorded which). The TCR originated in an adult woman with Graves' disease, either hyperthyroidism or ophthalmopathy (not recorded which).

The CDR3 DNA sequence: TGTGCCAGCAGCAACCCGACACTGGAGCAGTACTTC. Its translation is CASSNPTLEQYF. The chain is built from TRBV7-2 and TRBJ2-7; D ambiguous. The CDR3 spans 12 residues. Germline-derived CDR1 and CDR2 are SGHTA and FQGNSA. V was cut by 5 bases and J by 7 bases, with 12 bases left in between.